One sample yielded the 3 T cell receptor beta chains listed below, sequenced in a study of technical replicates of blood from a few donors. TCRdb keeps only in-frame clones here, not all; method: immunoSEQ multiplex PCR. Altogether more than 70,000 clones are present, roughly 94% being singletons, with the ten largest covering about 0.27%. The specimen sequenced was T cells isolated from PBMCs. The receptors shown here come from a human donor in good health.

The chain carries TRBV19 and TRBJ1-1; D is possibly TRBD1 (5 bases). There are 13 residues in the CDR3. The V end lost 7 bases, the J end lost 1 base, and 10 bases lay between the germline ends. Germline CDR1 reads LNHDA; CDR2 reads SQIVND (reference sequence). CDR3 sequence: CASIGHPNTEAFF. CDR3 in DNA: TGTGCCAGTATTGGACATCCGAACACTGAAGCTTTCTTT.

The gene calls are TRBV15 and TRBJ2-1, with 9 bases fitting TRBD1. The CDR3 covers 16 residues. Germline V gene lookup returns CDR1 LNHNV and CDR2 YYDKDF (reference sequence). Trimming took 1 base from V and 8 from J; bases not matched to a gene: 9. For the CDR3, the DNA is TGTGCCACCAGCAGAGCCACCCCGGGACAGGGCCATGAGCAGTTCTTC. Encoded protein: CATSRATPGQGHEQFF.

The chain joins TRBV25-1 to TRBJ2-1; 8 bases fit TRBD2. The germline gives CDR1 MGHDK, CDR2 SYGVNS. The CDR3 consists of 15 residues. V was pared by 3 bases and J by 9 bases, with 10 bases of the junction left unmatched. The CDR3 nucleotides read TGTGCCAGCAGTGATCGGGAGGGCCGCGGTCCTGAGCAGTTCTTC. Amino acid sequence: CASSDREGRGPEQFF.